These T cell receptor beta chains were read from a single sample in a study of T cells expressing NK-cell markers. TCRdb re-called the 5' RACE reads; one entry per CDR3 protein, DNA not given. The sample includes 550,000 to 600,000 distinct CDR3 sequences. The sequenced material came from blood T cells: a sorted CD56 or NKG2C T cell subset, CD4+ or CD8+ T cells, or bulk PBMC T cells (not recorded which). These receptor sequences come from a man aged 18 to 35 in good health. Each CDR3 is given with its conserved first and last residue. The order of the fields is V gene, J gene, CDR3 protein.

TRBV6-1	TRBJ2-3	CASTPTLGLGAADTQYF
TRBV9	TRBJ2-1	CASSVGQGNNEQFF
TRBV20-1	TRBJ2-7	CSADTGTKGLEQYF
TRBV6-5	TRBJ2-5	CASSYALYQETQYF
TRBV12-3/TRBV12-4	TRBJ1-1	CASRPIKVNTEAFF
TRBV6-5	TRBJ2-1	CASSRGQGFEFF
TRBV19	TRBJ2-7	CASSTSQGAPFYEQYF
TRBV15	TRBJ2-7	CATSLGELAGGRSYEQYF
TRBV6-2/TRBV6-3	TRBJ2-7	CASSYRREMVEQYF
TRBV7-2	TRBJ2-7	CASSLAGSAGYTYEQYF
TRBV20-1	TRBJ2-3	CSARPLGHRTDTQYF
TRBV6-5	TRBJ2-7	CASSSLSGRYEQYF
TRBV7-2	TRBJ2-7	CASSFMGGPNEQYF
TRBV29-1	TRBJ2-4	CSVELLTTNIQYF
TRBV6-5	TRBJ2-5	CASSPDWGSAETQYF
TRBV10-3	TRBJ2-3	CAIRTGRGDTQYF
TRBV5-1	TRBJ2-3	CASSTVMTDTQYF
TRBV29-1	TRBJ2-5	CSVAPGLASETQYF
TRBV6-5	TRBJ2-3	CASSYSAGQGGWADTQYF
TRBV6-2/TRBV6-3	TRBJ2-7	CASKRRQGASESYEQYF
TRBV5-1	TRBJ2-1	CASSSRGPQIYNEQFF
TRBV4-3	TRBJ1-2	CASSQDGRGGYGYTF